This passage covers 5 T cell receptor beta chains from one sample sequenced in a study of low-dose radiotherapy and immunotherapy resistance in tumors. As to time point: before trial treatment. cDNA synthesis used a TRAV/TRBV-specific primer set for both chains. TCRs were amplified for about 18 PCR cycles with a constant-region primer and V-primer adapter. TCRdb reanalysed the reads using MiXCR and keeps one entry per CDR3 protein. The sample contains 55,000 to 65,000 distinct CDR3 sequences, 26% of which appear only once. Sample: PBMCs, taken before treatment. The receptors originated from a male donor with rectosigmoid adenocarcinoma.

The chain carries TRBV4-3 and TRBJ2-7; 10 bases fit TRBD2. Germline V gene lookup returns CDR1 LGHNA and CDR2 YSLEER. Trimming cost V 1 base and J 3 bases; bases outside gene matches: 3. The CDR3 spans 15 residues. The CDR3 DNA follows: TGCGCCAGCAGCCAAGGCCTAGCGGGAGACTACGAGCAGTACTTC. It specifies CASSQGLAGDYEQYF.

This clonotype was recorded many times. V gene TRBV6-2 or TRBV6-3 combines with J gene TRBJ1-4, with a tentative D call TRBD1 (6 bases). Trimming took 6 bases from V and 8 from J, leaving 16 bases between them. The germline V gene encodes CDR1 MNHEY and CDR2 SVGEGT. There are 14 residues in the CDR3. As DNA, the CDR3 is TGTGCCAGCAGACCAGGGGTTTTTGGCGAAAAACTGTTTTTT. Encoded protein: CASRPGVFGEKLFF.

The CDR3 spells CASSPRWADNEQFF. DNA of the CDR3: TGTGCCAGCAGCCCTCGATGGGCGGACAATGAGCAGTTCTTC. The gene calls are TRBV11-2 and TRBJ2-1; no definite D call. CDR3 length: 14 amino acids. V lost 5 bases and J 5 bases, leaving 13 bases between the germline ends. Per germline, CDR1 SGHAT and CDR2 FQNNGV.

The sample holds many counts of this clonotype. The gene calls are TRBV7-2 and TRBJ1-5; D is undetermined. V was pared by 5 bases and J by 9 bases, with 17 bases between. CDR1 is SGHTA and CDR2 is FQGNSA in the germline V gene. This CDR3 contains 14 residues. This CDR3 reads CASSIMVSPRPQHF. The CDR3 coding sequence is TGTGCCAGCAGCATCATGGTGAGCCCTCGGCCCCAGCATTTT.

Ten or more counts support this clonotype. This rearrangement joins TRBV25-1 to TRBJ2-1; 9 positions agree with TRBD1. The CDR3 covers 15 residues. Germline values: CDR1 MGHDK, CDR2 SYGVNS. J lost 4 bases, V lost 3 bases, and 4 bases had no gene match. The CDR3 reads CASSDGQGLYNEQFF. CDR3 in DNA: TGTGCCAGCAGTGACGGACAGGGGCTGTACAATGAGCAGTTCTTC.